This TCR beta chain was retrieved from a study of naive and memory T cell subsets. Findings of the study overall: Clonotypes here are unpaired alpha or beta chain sequences.

Between the trimmed V and J ends, which lost 2 bases and 2 bases, there was a span of 10 bases. Germline values: CDR1 SGHNT, CDR2 YENEEA. The CDR3 runs to 15 residues. An equimolar mix of two oligonucleotides served as the beta constant-region primer for TRBC1 and TRBC2. The cDNA 3' end received a ligated single-stranded oligonucleotide carrying the SP2 primer and a 12-nucleotide UMI. TCRdb passed the UMI-ligation and nested PCR reads through MiXCR, listing each CDR3 protein once. Of roughly 91,000 distinct CDR3 sequences listed, about an eighth are singletons. To note about this clonotype: The antigen is undetermined.

This receptor was taken from a human donor in good health. The chain recombines TRBV11-3 with TRBJ2-1, with D maybe TRBD1 (6 bases). Sequenced material: central memory CD4+ T cells from blood. The CDR3 nucleotides are TGTGCCAGCAGCTTACAGGGGTCAACCTACAATGAGCAGTTCTTC. It is translated as CASSLQGSTYNEQFF.